This T cell receptor (beta chain) appears in the sequencing data of a study of cytomegalovirus exposure and HLA in healthy donors. Study context: Of all 400 or so donors who were genotyped, about 80% belonged to the Caucasian-associated ancestry cluster. Study-level points and caveats: Later analysis found that TCR beta chains associated with HLA were more clonally expanded than other, equally common chains. Productive status was seen about 90% or about 30% of the time for most TCR beta V segments in an earlier analysis. The classifier, whose performance was assessed in both the original and validation cohorts, reportedly diagnosed cytomegalovirus status with high specificity and sensitivity.

This CDR3 spans 15 amino acids. Germline assignment: CDR1 LGHNA and CDR2 YNFKEQ. As to this clone: As yet, its antigen is unknown.

The PCR employed 60 Vbeta primers together with 13 Jbeta primers. The repertoire was sequenced with immunoSEQ multiplex PCR; TCRdb's copy has only in-frame clones and lacks some. The sample comprises roughly 200,000 clones, around 76% of which are singletons, and 0.63% rests with the top ten. The sequenced material came from PBMCs. The sequence was collected from a young man in good health and CMV-seronegative. V gene TRBV4-2 combines with J gene TRBJ2-5; tentative D call: TRBD1 (6 bases). Matching the DNA end better, TRBJ2-7 makes the J call doubtful. The CDR3 reads CASSQEDSALTEQYF. Written as DNA, the CDR3 is TGTGCCAGCAGCCAAGAGGACAGCGCCCTAACCGAGCAGTACTTC.